This entry concerns a single T cell receptor (beta chain). V lost 6 bases to trimming and J lost 8 bases; unmatched junction nucleotides: 12. The CDR3 totals 15 residues. The germline V gene has CDR1 MNHNY and CDR2 SVGAGI (reference sequence). This sample stems from a study of shared clonotypes between healthy human individuals. The protocol was immunoSEQ multiplex PCR, while the TCRdb copy is restricted to in-frame clones and leaves out a portion. There are more than 2,000,000 clones in the sample; 90% to 95% occur only once, and 0.39% lies in the top ten. This chain joins TRBV6-6 and TRBJ1-4; 7 nucleotides match TRBD1. Specimen: naive CD4+ T cells from PBMCs. Noted subset: CD45RA+ positively selected. The TCR comes from a young man in good health. Some clones in this sample may be carry-over from other donors' samples. The DNA for the CDR3 is TGTGCCAGCAGCGACAGGACAGGCCCCCAGGAAAAACTGTTTTTT. Its translation is CASSDRTGPQEKLFF.